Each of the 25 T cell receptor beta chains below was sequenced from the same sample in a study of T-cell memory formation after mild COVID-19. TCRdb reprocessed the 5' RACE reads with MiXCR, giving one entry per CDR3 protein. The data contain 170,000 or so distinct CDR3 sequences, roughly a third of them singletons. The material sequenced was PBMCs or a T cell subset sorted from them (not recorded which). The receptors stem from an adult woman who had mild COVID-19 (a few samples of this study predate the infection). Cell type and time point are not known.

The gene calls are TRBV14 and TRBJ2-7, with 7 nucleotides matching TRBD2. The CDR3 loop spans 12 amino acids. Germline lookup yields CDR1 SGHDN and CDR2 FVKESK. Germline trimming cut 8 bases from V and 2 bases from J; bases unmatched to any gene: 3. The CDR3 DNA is TGTGCCAGCGGGGGGGATCCCTACGAGCAGTACTTC. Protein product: CASGGDPYEQYF. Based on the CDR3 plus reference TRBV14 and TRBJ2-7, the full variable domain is EAGVTQFPSHSVIEKGQTVTLRCDPISGHDNLYWYRRVMGKEIKFLLHFVKESKQDESGMPNNRFLAERTGGTYSTLKVQPAELEDSGVYFCASGGDPYEQYFGPGTRLTVT.

The CDR3 sequence: CASSQPSRLAKNIQYF. CDR3 DNA: TGCGCCAGCAGTCAACCCTCTCGACTAGCCAAAAACATTCAGTACTTC. The chain links TRBV23-1 to TRBJ2-4; D not resolved. TRBV23-1 is an ORF for which the function is uncertain. V lost 2 bases to trimming and J lost 0 bases, with 11 bases between them. The CDR3 spans 16 residues.

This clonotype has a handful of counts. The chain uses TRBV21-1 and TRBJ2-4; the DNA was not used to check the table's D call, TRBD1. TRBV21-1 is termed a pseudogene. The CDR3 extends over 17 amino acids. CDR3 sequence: CASSKGPRERTKNIQYF. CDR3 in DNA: TGTGCCAGCAGCAAAGGTCCCCGGGAGAGGACCAAAAACATTCAGTACTTC.

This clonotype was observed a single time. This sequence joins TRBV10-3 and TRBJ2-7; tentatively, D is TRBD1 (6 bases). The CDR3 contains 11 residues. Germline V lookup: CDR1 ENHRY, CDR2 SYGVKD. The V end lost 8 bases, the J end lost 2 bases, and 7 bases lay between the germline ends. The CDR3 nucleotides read TGTGCCATCTCAGGGGCCTACGAGCAGTACTTC. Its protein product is CAISGAYEQYF.

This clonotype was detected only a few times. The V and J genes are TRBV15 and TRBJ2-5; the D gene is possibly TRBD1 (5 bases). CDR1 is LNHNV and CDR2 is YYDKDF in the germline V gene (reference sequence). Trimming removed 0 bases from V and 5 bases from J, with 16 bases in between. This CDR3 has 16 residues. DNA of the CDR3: TGTGCCACCAGCAGAGATCCGAGTTATAGGGGTGAGACCCAGTACTTC. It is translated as CATSRDPSYRGETQYF.

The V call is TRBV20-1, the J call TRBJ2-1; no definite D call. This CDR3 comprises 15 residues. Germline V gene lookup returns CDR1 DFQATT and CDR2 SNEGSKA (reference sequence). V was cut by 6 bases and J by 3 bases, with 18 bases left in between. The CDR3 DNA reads TGCAGTGCGCCCGACATCGGTGCGGACTACAATGAGCAGTTCTTC. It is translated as CSAPDIGADYNEQFF.

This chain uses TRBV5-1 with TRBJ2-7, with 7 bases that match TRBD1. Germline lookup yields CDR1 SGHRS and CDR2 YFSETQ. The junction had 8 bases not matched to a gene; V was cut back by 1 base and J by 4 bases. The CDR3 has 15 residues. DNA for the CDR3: TGCGCCAGCAGCTTGATGGGTGGACAGGAGTACGAGCAGTACTTC. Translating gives CASSLMGGQEYEQYF.

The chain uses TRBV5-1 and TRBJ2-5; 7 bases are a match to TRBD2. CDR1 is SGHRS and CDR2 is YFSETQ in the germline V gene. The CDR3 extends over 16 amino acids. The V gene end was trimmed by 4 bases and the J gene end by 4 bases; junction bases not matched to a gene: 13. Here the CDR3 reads CASSPGQASSGETQYF. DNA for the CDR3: TGCGCCAGCAGCCCCGGGCAAGCTTCTAGCGGAGAGACCCAGTACTTC.

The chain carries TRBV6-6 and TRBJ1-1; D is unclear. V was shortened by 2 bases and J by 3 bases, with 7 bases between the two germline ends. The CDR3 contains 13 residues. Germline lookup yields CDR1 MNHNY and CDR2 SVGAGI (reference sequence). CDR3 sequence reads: CASSYRTDTEAFF. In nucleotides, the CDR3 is TGTGCCAGCAGTTACCGGACGGACACTGAAGCTTTCTTT.

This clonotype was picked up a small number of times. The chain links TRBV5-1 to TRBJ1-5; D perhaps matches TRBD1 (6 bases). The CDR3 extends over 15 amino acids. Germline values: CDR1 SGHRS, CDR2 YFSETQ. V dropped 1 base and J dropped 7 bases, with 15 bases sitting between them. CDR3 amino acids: CASSLSGAQAQPQHF. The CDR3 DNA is TGCGCCAGCAGCTTGTCAGGGGCGCAGGCACAGCCCCAGCATTTT.

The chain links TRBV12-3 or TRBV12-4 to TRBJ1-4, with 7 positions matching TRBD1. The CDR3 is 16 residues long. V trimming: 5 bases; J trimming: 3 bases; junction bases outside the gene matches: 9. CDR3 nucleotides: TGTGCCAGCAGTACTCTAGGGACAGCCCCTAATGAAAAACTGTTTTTT. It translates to CASSTLGTAPNEKLFF.

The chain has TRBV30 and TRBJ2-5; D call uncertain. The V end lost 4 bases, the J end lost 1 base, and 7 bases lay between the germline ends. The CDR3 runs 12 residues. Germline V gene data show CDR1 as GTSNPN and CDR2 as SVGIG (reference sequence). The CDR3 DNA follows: TGTGCCTGGAATATAGGCCAAGAGACCCAGTACTTC. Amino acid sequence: CAWNIGQETQYF.

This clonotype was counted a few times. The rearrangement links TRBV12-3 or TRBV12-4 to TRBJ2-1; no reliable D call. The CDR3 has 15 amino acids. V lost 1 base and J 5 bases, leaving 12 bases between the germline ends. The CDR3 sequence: CASSLVSTLNNEQFF. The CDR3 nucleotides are TGTGCCAGCAGTTTAGTTTCCACTCTGAACAATGAGCAGTTCTTC.

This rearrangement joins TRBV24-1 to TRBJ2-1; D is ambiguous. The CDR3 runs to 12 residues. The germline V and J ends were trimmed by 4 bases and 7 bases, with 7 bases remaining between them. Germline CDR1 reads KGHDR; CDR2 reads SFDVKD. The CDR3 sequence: CATSDPGNEQFF. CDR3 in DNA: TGTGCCACCAGTGACCCAGGTAATGAGCAGTTCTTC.

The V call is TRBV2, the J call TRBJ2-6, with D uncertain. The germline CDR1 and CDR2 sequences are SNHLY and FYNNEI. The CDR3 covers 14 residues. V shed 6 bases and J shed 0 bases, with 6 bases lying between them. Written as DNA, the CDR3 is TGTGCCAGCAGGACGGTCTCTGGGGCCAACGTCCTGACTTTC. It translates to CASRTVSGANVLTF.

The CDR3 coding sequence is TGTGCCAGCCGTCCCGGGACAGGGGGCCCCTCTGAAGCTTTCTTT. Its protein product is CASRPGTGGPSEAFF. The chain has TRBV27 and TRBJ1-1; 12 nucleotides match TRBD1. CDR1 and CDR2 (germline): MNHEY, SMNVEV (reference sequence). The junction had 10 bases not matched to a gene; V was cut back by 8 bases and J by 6 bases. The CDR3 has 15 residues.

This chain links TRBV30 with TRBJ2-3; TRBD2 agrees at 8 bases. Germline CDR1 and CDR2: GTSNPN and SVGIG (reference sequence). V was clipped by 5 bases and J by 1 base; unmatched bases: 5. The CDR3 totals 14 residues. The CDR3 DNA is TGTGCCTGGCGGGAGGGGATTGGCACAGATACGCAGTATTTT. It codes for CAWREGIGTDTQYF.

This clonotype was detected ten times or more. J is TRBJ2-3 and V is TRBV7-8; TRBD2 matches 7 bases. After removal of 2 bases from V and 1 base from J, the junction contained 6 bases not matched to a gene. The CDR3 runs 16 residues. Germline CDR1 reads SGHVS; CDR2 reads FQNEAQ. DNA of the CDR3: TGTGCCAGCAGCTTACCGGGGGGAACGGGCACAGATACGCAGTATTTT. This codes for CASSLPGGTGTDTQYF.

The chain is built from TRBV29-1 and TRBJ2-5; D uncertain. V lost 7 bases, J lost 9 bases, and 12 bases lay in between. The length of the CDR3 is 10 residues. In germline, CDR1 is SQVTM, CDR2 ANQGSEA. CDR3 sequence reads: CSAAGWAQYF. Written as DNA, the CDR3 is TGCAGCGCCGCAGGTTGGGCCCAGTACTTC. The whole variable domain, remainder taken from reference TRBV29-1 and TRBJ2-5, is SAVISQKPSRDICQRGTSLTIQCQVDSQVTMMFWYRQQPGQSLTLIATANQGSEATYESGFVIDKFPISRPNLTFSTLTVSNMSPEDSSIYLCSAAGWAQYFGPGTRLLVL.

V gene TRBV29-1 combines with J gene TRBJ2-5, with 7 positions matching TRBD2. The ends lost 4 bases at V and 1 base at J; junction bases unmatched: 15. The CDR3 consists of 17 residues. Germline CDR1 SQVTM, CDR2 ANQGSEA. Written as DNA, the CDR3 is TGCAGCGTTGTTAGATACTCTAGCGGCACACGCCAAGAGACCCAGTACTTC. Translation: CSVVRYSSGTRQETQYF.

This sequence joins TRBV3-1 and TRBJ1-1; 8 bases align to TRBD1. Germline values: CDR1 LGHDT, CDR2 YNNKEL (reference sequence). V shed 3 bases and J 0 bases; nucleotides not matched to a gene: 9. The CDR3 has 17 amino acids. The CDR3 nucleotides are TGTGCCAGCAGCCAGGGAGGGACAGGTCTCATGAACACTGAAGCTTTCTTT. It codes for CASSQGGTGLMNTEAFF.

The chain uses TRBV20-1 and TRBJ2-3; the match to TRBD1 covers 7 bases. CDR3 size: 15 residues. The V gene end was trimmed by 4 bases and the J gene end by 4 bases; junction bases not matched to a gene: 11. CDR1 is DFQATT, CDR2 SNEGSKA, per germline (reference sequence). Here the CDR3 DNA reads TGCAGTGCTAAGGGGGACAGACGTGTGGCAGATACGCAGTATTTT. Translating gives CSAKGDRRVADTQYF.

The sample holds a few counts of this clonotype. The DNA for the CDR3 is TGTGCCAGCTCACCAGGGGGGGCCAACGTCCTGACTTTC. Residues: CASSPGGANVLTF. The chain carries TRBV18 and TRBJ2-6; no reliable D call. Trimming pared 2 bases from V and 4 bases from J, leaving 3 bases between. The CDR3 has 13 residues. CDR1 is KGHSH, CDR2 LQKENI, per germline.

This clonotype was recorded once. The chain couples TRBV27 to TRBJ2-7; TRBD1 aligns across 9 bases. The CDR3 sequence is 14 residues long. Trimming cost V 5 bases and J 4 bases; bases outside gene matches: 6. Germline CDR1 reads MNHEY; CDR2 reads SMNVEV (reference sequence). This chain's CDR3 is CASSLRDRAYEQYF. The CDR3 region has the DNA TGTGCCAGCAGTCTCCGGGACAGGGCTTACGAGCAGTACTTC.

The CDR3 nucleotides are TGCGCCAGCAGCCGTCCGGGGGTCCTGGAAGAGACCCAGTACTTC. The encoded protein is CASSRPGVLEETQYF. The V and J genes are TRBV4-1 and TRBJ2-5; a weak D match, TRBD2 (6 bases). V was trimmed by 4 bases and J by 3 bases, leaving 15 bases between them. Germline V CDR1 and CDR2: MGHRA, YSYEKL. The CDR3 has 15 amino acids.